The 31 T cell receptor beta chains in this list originate from one sample, sequenced in a study of Ad26.COV2.S vaccination and SARS-CoV-2 variants (dated by TCRdb to about 2021). The treatment or condition tag for this specimen amounts to: 15 to 20 received Ad26.COV2.S at low or high dose, single or two shots; about 5 received placebo; per-sample allocation not given. Repertoires of vaccine and placebo recipients were sequenced from samples collected on day 63 after the first injection. Libraries were constructed by the immunoSEQ multiplex PCR assay. TCRdb took this table from immuneACCESS and kept in-frame rearrangements with V and J called. Such tables lack part of the clones; where checked against another copy, unresolved V genes explain under half of the gap, and the rest is unexplained. The sample profile shows roughly 680,000 clones; 70% to 90% of them were found once. The top ten clones comprise about 1.5% of the sample.

The sequences come from peripheral blood, collected in a trial of Ad26.COV2.S vaccine versus placebo. All receptors derive from a person between 18 and 65 years old who received the Ad26.COV2.S COVID-19 vaccine or a placebo.

The chain couples TRBV24-1 to TRBJ2-2, with TRBD1 identical over 8 bases. CDR1 KGHDR and CDR2 SFDVKD come from the germline V gene. After removal of 5 bases from V and 1 base from J, the junction contained 8 bases not matched to a gene. This CDR3 has 17 amino acids. CDR3 protein: CATSAPSGGRNTGELFF. In nucleotides, the CDR3 is TGTGCCACCAGTGCCCCTTCAGGGGGCAGGAACACCGGGGAGCTGTTTTTT.

The V gene is TRBV15, the J gene TRBJ2-5, with 14 bases that match TRBD2. Germline values: CDR1 LNHNV, CDR2 YYDKDF (reference sequence). This CDR3 is 17 amino acids long. The V and J ends lost 1 base and 5 bases, in that order; junction bases with no gene match: 6. CDR3 sequence: CATSRAGLAGARETQYF. CDR3 DNA sequence: TGTGCCACCAGCAGAGCGGGACTAGCGGGAGCCCGGGAGACCCAGTACTTC. The full variable domain, rest sourced from reference TRBV15 and TRBJ2-5, is DAMVIQNPRYQVTQFGKPVTLSCSQTLNHNVMYWYQQKSSQAPKLLFHYYDKDFNNEADTPDNFQSRRPNTSFCFLDIRSPGLGDTAMYLCATSRAGLAGARETQYFGPGTRLLVL.

The V gene is TRBV27, the J gene TRBJ1-6; D call uncertain. The CDR3 sequence is 15 residues long. Trimming removed 4 bases at V and 2 bases at J, with 9 bases between. The germline gives CDR1 MNHEY, CDR2 SMNVEV (reference sequence). The CDR3 protein is CASSSDTTYNSPLHF. DNA of the CDR3: TGTGCCAGCAGTTCGGATACCACCTATAATTCACCCCTCCACTTT.

The rearrangement uses TRBV3-1 (or the pseudogene TRBV3-2) and TRBJ2-1, with D perhaps TRBD2 (5 bases). Trimming removed 0 bases from V and 8 bases from J, with 14 bases in between. The CDR3 is 15 amino acids. CDR1 is LGHDT and CDR2 is YNNKEL in the germline V gene (reference sequence). For the CDR3, the DNA is TGTGCCAGCAGCCAAGAGCCTAGCCTCTCGGATGAGCAGTTCTTC. Its translation is CASSQEPSLSDEQFF.

V and J are TRBV2 and TRBJ1-1; D remains unclear. V lost 1 base to trimming and J lost 2 bases, with 5 bases between them. Germline lookup yields CDR1 SNHLY and CDR2 FYNNEI. CDR3 length: 13 amino acids. CDR3 in amino acids: CASSEGGNTEAFF. The CDR3 DNA follows: TGTGCCAGCAGTGAAGGGGGAAACACTGAAGCTTTCTTT.

The chain has TRBV24-1 and TRBJ1-2; 7 nucleotides agree with TRBD1. Germline trimming cut 2 bases from V and 13 bases from J; bases unmatched to any gene: 9. In germline, CDR1 is KGHDR, CDR2 SFDVKD. The CDR3 sequence is 13 residues long. For the CDR3, the DNA is TGTGCCACCAGTGATTGGGATGGGACAGCCATCACCTTC. Its translation: CATSDWDGTAITF.

J is TRBJ2-1 and V is TRBV27, with D hard to call. CDR3 size: 10 residues. V gave up 8 bases and J gave up 7 bases, with 6 bases separating them. Germline CDR1 reads MNHEY; CDR2 reads SMNVEV (reference sequence). CDR3 loop: CASGNNEQFF. The CDR3 DNA follows: TGTGCCAGCGGGAATAATGAGCAGTTCTTC.

The rearrangement links TRBV3-1 (or the pseudogene TRBV3-2) to TRBJ2-7, with 7 bases fitting TRBD2. The CDR3 runs 14 residues. Trimming at V came to 5 bases and at J to 1 base, leaving 5 bases not matched to a gene. Per the germline V gene, CDR1 is LGHDT and CDR2 is YNNKEL (reference sequence). Here the CDR3 reads CASSWGGRSYEQYF. The CDR3, as DNA: TGTGCCAGCAGCTGGGGGGGGAGGTCCTACGAGCAGTACTTC.

V usage is TRBV10-3 and J usage is TRBJ1-1; D is perhaps TRBD1 (6 bases). V was trimmed by 0 bases and J by 7 bases, leaving 18 bases between them. Germline lookup yields CDR1 ENHRY and CDR2 SYGVKD. The CDR3 loop spans 16 amino acids. Written as DNA, the CDR3 is TGTGCCATCAGTGAGTCCATTAGGGGGGGTCGCTTTGAAGCTTTCTTT. It encodes CAISESIRGGRFEAFF.

The chain employs TRBV4-2 and TRBJ2-1; 10 positions agree with TRBD2. CDR3 length equals 18 residues. The J segment lost 8 bases and the V segment lost 1 base, leaving 14 bases of the junction unmatched. CDR1 is LGHNA, CDR2 YNFKEQ, per germline. As DNA, the CDR3 is TGTGCCAGCAGCCAAGGTGGAATGGGGTCTAGCGGGAGTTATGAGCAGTTCTTC. This gives the protein CASSQGGMGSSGSYEQFF.

CDR3 nucleotide sequence: TGTGCCAGCTCTCCGAGGTCTGGGACAGGGTGGGCTGAAGCTTTCTTT. As protein: CASSPRSGTGWAEAFF. The V and J genes are TRBV18 and TRBJ1-1; 9 positions match TRBD1. This CDR3 has 16 amino acids. V gave up 6 bases and J gave up 6 bases; unmatched junction bases: 14. Germline V gene lookup returns CDR1 KGHSH and CDR2 LQKENI.

The chain combines TRBV2 with TRBJ2-1; D gene uncertain. CDR1 and CDR2 from the germline V gene are SNHLY and FYNNEI. Trimming left V 6 bases short and J 0 bases short, with 12 bases between. The CDR3 loop spans 15 amino acids. The CDR3 nucleotides read TGTGCCAGCAGCCGACGCCGAAGCTCCTACAATGAGCAGTTCTTC. Translating it yields CASSRRRSSYNEQFF. The whole variable domain, filled in from reference TRBV2 and TRBJ2-1, reads EPEVTQTPSHQVTQMGQEVILRCVPISNHLYFYWYRQILGQKVEFLVSFYNNEISEKSEIFDDQFSVERPDGSNFTLKIRSTKLEDSAMYFCASSRRRSSYNEQFFGPGTRLTVL.

V is TRBV11-2 and J is TRBJ1-3; D is ambiguous. V was pared by 6 bases and J by 0 bases, with 9 bases between. In germline, CDR1 is SGHAT, CDR2 FQNNGV. The CDR3 covers 14 residues. The CDR3 DNA reads TGTGCCAGCAGGGGCGGGATCTCTGGAAACACCATATATTTT. Residues: CASRGGISGNTIYF. The full variable domain, completed using reference TRBV11-2 and TRBJ1-3, is EAGVAQSPRYKIIEKRQSVAFWCNPISGHATLYWYQQILGQGPKLLIQFQNNGVVDDSQLPKDRFSAERLKGVDSTLKIQPAKLEDSAVYLCASRGGISGNTIYFGEGSWLTVV.

This clone came up once. CDR3 nucleotides: TGTGCCAGCAGTTACTCGCGGACAGGGGGCACTGAAGCTTTCTTT. Amino acids: CASSYSRTGGTEAFF. The chain links TRBV6-5 to TRBJ1-1, with TRBD1 matching over 10 bases. This CDR3 contains 15 residues. Germline V gene data show CDR1 as MNHEY and CDR2 as SVGAGI. V shed 0 bases, J shed 4 bases, and the junction held 2 bases outside the gene matches.

This clone was observed once. V is TRBV6-5 and J is TRBJ2-5; D is perhaps TRBD2 (7 bases). V was shortened by 6 bases and J by 5 bases, with 19 bases between the two germline ends. Germline loops: CDR1 MNHEY, CDR2 SVGAGI. This CDR3 has 15 amino acids. The DNA for the CDR3 is TGTGCCAGCAGCCTAGGGGGGGAGGGCCTGGAGACCCAGTACTTC. Amino acid sequence: CASSLGGEGLETQYF.

The genes are TRBV20-1 and TRBJ1-6; the D is unclear. Trimming cost V 5 bases and J 7 bases, with 6 bases left between them. Germline assignment: CDR1 DFQATT and CDR2 SNEGSKA (reference sequence). This CDR3 is built from 11 residues. CDR3 sequence (DNA): TGCAGTGCTGTAGTCAATTCACCCCTCCACTTT. Residues: CSAVVNSPLHF.

About this clone itself: Relative to the germline gene, one junction end is altered; a read error may explain this. The V call is TRBV7-7, the J call TRBJ2-5; D may correspond to TRBD1 or TRBD2 (5 bases each). This CDR3 has 15 amino acids. CDR1 is SSHAT and CDR2 is FNYEAQ in the germline V gene (reference sequence). Here the CDR3 reads CASSLSGRLEETQYF. CDR3 DNA: TGTGCTAGCAGCTTATCGGGACGGCTCGAAGAGACCCAGTACTTC.

The chain links TRBV5-4 to TRBJ2-7; D unclear. The CDR3 contains 15 residues. The germline V and J ends were trimmed by 0 bases and 0 bases, with 10 bases remaining between them. Germline loops: CDR1 SGHNT, CDR2 YYREEE (reference sequence). The chain's CDR3 is CASSLATSLSYEQYF. The CDR3 DNA sequence: TGTGCCAGCAGCTTGGCGACATCCCTCTCCTACGAGCAGTACTTC.

CDR3 residues: CASRKNTEAFF. The CDR3 DNA reads as TGTGCCAGTAGAAAGAACACTGAAGCTTTCTTT. V and J are TRBV19 and TRBJ1-1; D remains unclear. V dropped 6 bases and J dropped 1 base, with 3 bases sitting between them. The CDR3 spans 11 residues. The germline CDR1 and CDR2 sequences are LNHDA and SQIVND (reference sequence).

The V gene is TRBV5-6, the J gene TRBJ1-6; D uncertain. V was clipped by 4 bases and J by 10 bases, with 24 bases between them. Germline V gene sequence: CDR1 SGHDT, CDR2 YYEEEE. CDR3 length equals 17 residues. The CDR3, as DNA: TGTGCCAGCAGCCCCCCGGCCCCGAATAGAGCTCTCTCACCCCTCCACTTT. Translated, it gives CASSPPAPNRALSPLHF.

The gene calls are TRBV7-2 and TRBJ1-2; D remains ambiguous. The CDR3 loop spans 13 amino acids. The V end was cut by 4 bases, the J end by 6 bases, with 12 bases between. CDR1 and CDR2 from the germline V gene are SGHTA and FQGNSA. The CDR3 coding sequence is TGTGCCAGCAGCTACTTCCTCGGGGATGGCTACACCTTC. This translates into CASSYFLGDGYTF. Supplemented by reference TRBV7-2 and TRBJ1-2, the full variable domain reads GAGVSQSPSNKVTEKGKDVELRCDPISGHTALYWYRQSLGQGLEFLIYFQGNSAPDKSGLPSDRFSAERTGGSVSTLTIQRTQQEDSAVYLCASSYFLGDGYTFGSGTRLTVV.

The gene calls are TRBV5-1 and TRBJ2-1, with 9 bases identical to TRBD1. CDR1 and CDR2 (germline): SGHRS, YFSETQ. The CDR3 consists of 15 residues. Unmatched junction bases numbered 5, after V lost 4 bases and J lost 3 bases. CDR3 sequence reads: CASSNRDRVYNEQFF. In DNA, the CDR3 is TGCGCCAGCAGCAACCGGGACAGGGTCTACAATGAGCAGTTCTTC.

The chain combines TRBV11-2 with TRBJ1-2, with D possibly being TRBD1 (5 bases). Germline V gives CDR1 SGHAT, CDR2 FQNNGV. The CDR3 has 15 residues. Between the trimmed V and J ends, which lost 1 base and 7 bases, there was a span of 16 bases. The DNA of the CDR3 is TGTGCCAGCAGCTTAGGGTCCGGGCCGGGGGGTGGCTACACCTTC. As protein: CASSLGSGPGGGYTF.

This clone was picked up one time. The CDR3 nucleotides read TGTGCCAGCAGTACAGGGTCGATTGCTTTCTTT. It is translated as CASSTGSIAFF. The chain is built from TRBV2 and TRBJ1-1; D is possibly TRBD1 (6 bases). V was pared by 5 bases and J by 11 bases, with 12 bases between. There are 11 residues in the CDR3. From germline, CDR1 is SNHLY and CDR2 FYNNEI.

The rearrangement links TRBV6-4 to TRBJ2-2; TRBD2 aligns across 7 bases. The CDR3 has 17 residues. V shed 6 bases and J 0 bases; nucleotides not matched to a gene: 10. Germline V gene sequence: CDR1 MRHNA, CDR2 SNTAGT. This chain's CDR3 is CASSYDPTSANTGELFF. Written as DNA, the CDR3 is TGTGCCAGCAGCTACGACCCTACTAGCGCGAACACCGGGGAGCTGTTTTTT.

The V gene is TRBV6-1, the J gene TRBJ1-4, with TRBD1 as a possible D gene (5 bases). Germline assignment: CDR1 MNHNS and CDR2 SASEGT. V was clipped by 0 bases and J by 0 bases, with 11 bases between them. The CDR3 runs 17 residues. This chain's CDR3 is CASSEAPGQATNEKLFF. Written as DNA, the CDR3 is TGTGCCAGCAGTGAAGCCCCAGGGCAGGCAACTAATGAAAAACTGTTTTTT.

This clone appeared once. This chain joins TRBV9 and TRBJ2-5; D gene ambiguous. Deletions cut 0 bases from V and 4 bases from J, with 13 bases between. This CDR3 comprises 15 residues. Per the germline V gene, CDR1 is SGDLS and CDR2 is YYNGEE. CDR3: CASSVDGRTGETQYF. The CDR3 DNA sequence: TGTGCCAGCAGCGTAGATGGCAGGACCGGAGAGACCCAGTACTTC.

This sequence joins TRBV7-3 and TRBJ2-3, with no clear D. The CDR3 contains 13 residues. Trimming stripped 3 bases from V and 3 bases from J, with 7 bases between. The germline V gene has CDR1 SGHTA and CDR2 FQGTGA. The CDR3 region is CASSFMGTDTQYF. The CDR3 bases are TGTGCCAGCAGCTTCATGGGGACAGATACGCAGTATTTT.

The rearrangement uses TRBV19 and TRBJ1-5; possibly TRBD1 for D (6 bases). V shed 8 bases and J shed 4 bases, with 33 bases lying between them. CDR3 length equals 20 residues. The germline V gene has CDR1 LNHDA and CDR2 SQIVND (reference sequence). For the CDR3, the DNA is TGTGCCAGTCAAGACAGGAGAGGAACCTTTTACGATTTTCAGAATCAGCCCCAGCATTTT. Its protein is CASQDRRGTFYDFQNQPQHF.

The gene calls are TRBV3-1 (or the pseudogene TRBV3-2) and TRBJ1-2; D is unclear. CDR1 is LGHDT and CDR2 is YNNKEL in the germline V gene (reference sequence). V lost 4 bases and J 4 bases, leaving 13 bases between the germline ends. This CDR3 comprises 14 residues. The CDR3, as DNA: TGTGCCAGCAGCCCTGCCGACACTCCCTATGGCTACACCTTC. Protein sequence: CASSPADTPYGYTF.

The chain combines TRBV12-3 or TRBV12-4 with TRBJ1-2; D is unclear. Trimming took 5 bases from V and 0 from J, leaving 7 bases between them. The CDR3 totals 13 residues. CDR3 sequence (DNA): TGTGCCAGCAGTCCCGACGCTAACTATGGCTACACCTTC. It is translated as CASSPDANYGYTF.